This entry lists 10 T cell receptor beta chains sequenced from one sample in a study of CD8+ T cells in alopecia areata. Described treatment: oral pan-JAK inhibitor, 5-10 mg twice daily. Extracted RNA was reverse transcribed, and the resulting cDNA served as sequencing template. Sequencing used immunoSEQ multiplex PCR; TCRdb keeps in-frame clones, though not all of them. The data hold 200,000 to 250,000 clones, with under 70% observed a single time. The sample consisted of CD4+ T cells sorted from blood, taken at approximately week 42, from a patient treated with tofacitinib. The receptors originated from a human donor with alopecia areata.

The CDR3 DNA follows: TGCAGCGTTTTTTCACAGGAGAGAATGGGCTACACCTTC. This sequence encodes CSVFSQERMGYTF. The V gene is TRBV29-1, the J gene TRBJ1-2; perhaps TRBD1 as D (5 bases). V gave up 5 bases and J gave up 8 bases, with 18 bases separating them. Germline V gene data show CDR1 as SQVTM and CDR2 as ANQGSEA. This CDR3 region has 13 residues.

This chain joins TRBV5-4 and TRBJ2-1, with D possibly matching TRBD1 (5 bases). The CDR3 loop spans 15 amino acids. Deletions cut 6 bases from V and 6 bases from J, with 19 bases between. Germline V gives CDR1 SGHNT, CDR2 YYREEE (reference sequence). The CDR3 here is CASTYPQGLANEQFF. CDR3 in DNA: TGTGCCAGCACATATCCCCAGGGTCTGGCCAATGAGCAGTTCTTC.

This sequence joins TRBV9 and TRBJ1-1; D is ambiguous. V gave up 5 bases and J gave up 3 bases, with 2 bases separating them. This CDR3 comprises 10 residues. CDR1 is SGDLS, CDR2 YYNGEE, per germline. The CDR3 spells CASRDTEAFF. CDR3 sequence (DNA): TGTGCCAGCAGGGACACTGAAGCTTTCTTT.

The V and J genes are TRBV7-3 and TRBJ2-5, with D perhaps matching TRBD1 (6 bases). The germline V gene has CDR1 SGHTA and CDR2 FQGTGA. This CDR3 is built from 14 residues. V lost 2 bases, J lost 3 bases, and 10 bases lay in between. The CDR3 here is CASSLGTHEETQYF. Written as DNA, the CDR3 is TGTGCCAGCAGCTTAGGGACACACGAAGAGACCCAGTACTTC.

This clone has just one count. The chain carries TRBV9 and TRBJ2-7, with TRBD1 matching 7 bases. Unmatched junction bases numbered 5, after V lost 4 bases and J lost 1 base. CDR3 size: 14 residues. Per germline, CDR1 SGDLS and CDR2 YYNGEE. Here the CDR3 DNA reads TGTGCCAGCAGCCCGTCGGGACAGTCCTACGAGCAGTACTTC. It yields the protein CASSPSGQSYEQYF. Using reference TRBV9 and TRBJ2-7 for the parts outside the CDR3, the full variable domain is DSGVTQTPKHLITATGQRVTLRCSPRSGDLSVYWYQQSLDQGLQFLIQYYNGEERAKGNILERFSAQQFPDLHSELNLSSLELGDSALYFCASSPSGQSYEQYFGPGTRLTVT.

As to this clone: The germline gene is not matched at one end of the junction; a read error may be the cause. The chain has TRBV29-1 and TRBJ1-1, with D possibly being TRBD1 (5 bases). In germline, CDR1 is SQVTM, CDR2 ANQGSEA. The length of the CDR3 is 10 residues. The CDR3 DNA reads TGCAGCGTTGACGGCAGGGAGAAGGTCTTT. The encoded protein is CSVDGREKVF.

The V and J genes are TRBV12-5 and TRBJ1-1; tentatively, D is TRBD1 (5 bases). Trimming shortened V by 4 bases and J by 6 bases, and 18 bases separated the two germline ends. The CDR3 runs to 15 residues. CDR1 and CDR2 from the germline V gene are LGHNT and FRNRAP. The chain's CDR3 is CASGSTTEDSAEAFF. The CDR3 DNA sequence: TGTGCTAGTGGTTCGACGACAGAAGACTCCGCTGAAGCTTTCTTT.

With respect to this clone: Other DNA sequences of this sample code for an identical CDR3. This chain uses TRBV29-1 with TRBJ2-3; D is unresolved. V lost 4 bases and J lost 0, with 5 bases in between. This CDR3 is 12 amino acids long. Germline CDR1 SQVTM, CDR2 ANQGSEA. The CDR3 nucleotides are TGCAGCGTTGCTACTAGCACAGATACGCAGTATTTT. This translates into CSVATSTDTQYF.

The J gene is TRBJ1-1, the V gene TRBV29-1, with a weak D call TRBD1 (6 bases). Germline V lookup: CDR1 SQVTM, CDR2 ANQGSEA. Trimming stripped 6 bases from V and 4 bases from J, with 15 bases between. The CDR3 consists of 13 residues. CDR3 DNA: TGCAGCGTCTCGCAGACAGGTGGCACTGAAGCTTTCTTT. Encoded protein: CSVSQTGGTEAFF.

CDR3 residues: CASSPGGGETQYF. In nucleotides, the CDR3 is TGTGCCAGCAGCCCGGGGGGTGGAGAGACCCAGTACTTC. The gene calls are TRBV5-4 and TRBJ2-5, with 7 positions matching TRBD2. The CDR3 totals 13 residues. Looked up from germline, CDR1 is SGHNT and CDR2 is YYREEE (reference sequence). J gave up 4 bases and V 4 bases, and 4 bases lay outside the gene matches.